The 20 T cell receptor beta chains presented below share a single source sample, sequenced in a study of radiotherapy plus CTLA-4 blockade in lung cancer. Only in-frame clones appear in the TCRdb table, and some are missing; sequencing was by immunoSEQ multiplex PCR. The table lists about 49,000 clones, around 84% of them singletons. The sample here was peripheral blood, taken from a patient treated with radiotherapy plus ipilimumab. These receptors originate from a human donor with non-small cell lung cancer whose response to radiotherapy plus ipilimumab could not be evaluated.

The V and J genes are TRBV9 and TRBJ2-2; possibly TRBD2 for D (5 bases). CDR1 is SGDLS, CDR2 YYNGEE, per germline. The CDR3 covers 20 residues. V was shortened by 1 base and J by 4 bases, with 26 bases between the two germline ends. The CDR3 coding sequence is TGTGCCAGCAGCGTATCTGGCCAAGGGCGGGCTAGGAGTAGCACCGGGGAGCTGTTTTTT. It translates to CASSVSGQGRARSSTGELFF.

The J gene is TRBJ2-7, the V gene TRBV7-2; 9 nucleotides match TRBD2. The CDR3 spans 17 residues. From germline, CDR1 is SGHTA and CDR2 FQGNSA. The V and J ends lost 4 bases and 0 bases, in that order; junction bases with no gene match: 10. The CDR3 spells CASSSQRGGLASYEQYF. CDR3 in DNA: TGTGCCAGCAGCTCCCAGCGCGGGGGACTAGCCTCCTACGAGCAGTACTTC. Full variable domain (rest looked up from reference TRBV7-2 and TRBJ2-7): GAGVSQSPSNKVTEKGKDVELRCDPISGHTALYWYRQSLGQGLEFLIYFQGNSAPDKSGLPSDRFSAERTGGSVSTLTIQRTQQEDSAVYLCASSSQRGGLASYEQYFGPGTRLTVT.

The rearrangement uses TRBV27 and TRBJ2-7; 11 bases map to TRBD2. V shed 3 bases and J 2 bases; nucleotides not matched to a gene: 9. Germline V gene sequence: CDR1 MNHEY, CDR2 SMNVEV (reference sequence). The length of the CDR3 is 17 residues. This chain's CDR3 is CASSLLTSGSTTYEQYF. The CDR3 DNA reads as TGTGCCAGCAGTTTGCTTACTAGCGGGAGTACCACCTACGAGCAGTACTTC.

This rearrangement joins TRBV28 to TRBJ2-3; no definite D call. Trimming pared 7 bases from V and 9 bases from J, leaving 23 bases between. Germline V lookup: CDR1 MDHEN, CDR2 SYDVKM. The CDR3 consists of 15 residues. The CDR3 nucleotides are TGTGCCAGCAAAACCCCACGTCGCTCCCCAGGCACGCAGTATTTT. Amino acids: CASKTPRRSPGTQYF.

V and J are TRBV6-5 and TRBJ1-5; 7 bases match TRBD1. The V and J ends lost 0 bases and 9 bases, in that order; junction bases with no gene match: 5. There are 14 residues in the CDR3. Germline V gives CDR1 MNHEY, CDR2 SVGAGI. The CDR3, as DNA: TGTGCCAGCAGTTACTCGACAGGGTTTGGGCCCCAGCATTTT. This codes for CASSYSTGFGPQHF.

V gene TRBV7-2 combines with J gene TRBJ2-7, with D possibly TRBD2 on 5 matching bases. V gave up 9 bases and J gave up 5 bases, with 17 bases separating them. Germline CDR1 reads SGHTA; CDR2 reads FQGNSA. The CDR3 is made up of 13 amino acids. CDR3 protein: CASASGIPDEQYF. The CDR3 region has the DNA TGTGCCAGTGCCAGCGGAATCCCCGACGAGCAGTACTTC. Combining the CDR3 with reference TRBV7-2 and TRBJ2-7 gives the whole variable domain GAGVSQSPSNKVTEKGKDVELRCDPISGHTALYWYRQSLGQGLEFLIYFQGNSAPDKSGLPSDRFSAERTGGSVSTLTIQRTQQEDSAVYLCASASGIPDEQYFGPGTRLTVT.

Points on this clone: Other nucleotide sequences in the sample specify the same CDR3. J is TRBJ1-1 and V is TRBV28; a weak D match, TRBD1 (5 bases). V was pared by 2 bases and J by 2 bases, with 6 bases between. The CDR3 is 13 amino acids. Germline lookup yields CDR1 MDHEN and CDR2 SYDVKM. The CDR3 nucleotides are TGTGCCAGCAGTTTAAGGGGAAACACTGAAGCTTTCTTT. It translates to CASSLRGNTEAFF.

The V call is TRBV27, the J call TRBJ2-1, with a possible D match to TRBD1 (6 bases). Trimming removed 7 bases from V and 6 bases from J, with 13 bases in between. The V gene's germline CDR1 is MNHEY and CDR2 SMNVEV (reference sequence). The CDR3 extends over 13 amino acids. CDR3 in DNA: TGTGCCAGCAAGCAGGACAGAGGCAATGAGCAGTTCTTC. This codes for CASKQDRGNEQFF.

This chain connects TRBV12-1 to TRBJ2-2; TRBD1 reflects the table's D call only, with no check against the DNA. TRBV12-1 is reported as a pseudogene. CDR3 size: 15 residues. CDR3 coding DNA: TGTGCCAGCAAAGGTGGGGCCCCAAGTCCCCGGGAGCTGTTTTTT. As protein: CASKGGAPSPRELFF.

Concerning this clone itself: Germline and junction disagree at one end, which may indicate a read error. The same CDR3 also results from other DNA sequences found in this sample. The chain carries TRBV5-1 and TRBJ1-2; unclear D gene. Per germline, CDR1 SGHRS and CDR2 YFSETQ. CDR3 length: 15 residues. In nucleotides, the CDR3 is TGTGCCAGCAGCTTGGGAGGGCTTCAAGTCTATGGCTACACCTTC. This sequence encodes CASSLGGLQVYGYTF.

The chain links TRBV30 to TRBJ2-3; 12 bases fit TRBD2. With V trimmed by 3 bases and J by 6 bases, 4 bases remained unmatched. CDR3 size: 14 residues. Germline CDR1 is GTSNPN and CDR2 is SVGIG (reference sequence). This chain's CDR3 is CAWRTSGSPDTQYF. DNA of the CDR3: TGTGCCTGGAGGACTAGCGGGAGCCCGGATACGCAGTATTTT.

The gene calls are TRBV28 and TRBJ2-2, with 7 bases matching TRBD2. The CDR3 is 17 amino acids. V was clipped by 5 bases and J by 4 bases; unmatched bases: 13. The germline V gene has CDR1 MDHEN and CDR2 SYDVKM. CDR3 nucleotide sequence: TGTGCCAGCAGTGACCCCGGTTCCGGGAGGACCACCGGGGAGCTGTTTTTT. This encodes CASSDPGSGRTTGELFF.

This clone was observed a handful of times. The V and J genes are TRBV29-1 and TRBJ2-7; TRBD2 matches 9 bases. Germline V lookup: CDR1 SQVTM, CDR2 ANQGSEA. The CDR3 totals 14 residues. V was pared by 7 bases and J by 5 bases, with 12 bases of the junction left unmatched. CDR3 residues: CSAEGTSSSHEQYF. In DNA, the CDR3 is TGCAGCGCCGAGGGGACTAGCAGTTCGCACGAGCAGTACTTC.

The chain couples TRBV30 to TRBJ2-3; TRBD2 matches 7 bases. The CDR3 runs to 13 residues. V gave up 8 bases and J gave up 2 bases; unmatched junction bases: 7. Germline CDR1 reads GTSNPN; CDR2 reads SVGIG (reference sequence). The CDR3 sequence is CARREGTTDTQYF. Written as DNA, the CDR3 is TGTGCCCGAAGGGAGGGTACCACAGATACGCAGTATTTT.

This clone has a handful of counts. The genes are TRBV10-3 and TRBJ2-7; 11 nucleotides align to TRBD2. The V and J ends lost 4 bases and 0 bases, in that order; junction bases with no gene match: 5. The CDR3 loop spans 16 amino acids. Germline CDR1 is ENHRY and CDR2 is SYGVKD. The CDR3 DNA reads as TGTGCCATCAGTGGAATAGCGGGAGGGAGCTCCTACGAGCAGTACTTC. Translating it yields CAISGIAGGSSYEQYF.

The V call is TRBV18, the J call TRBJ1-3; tentative D call: TRBD1 (5 bases). CDR3 size: 19 residues. Trimming pared 2 bases from V and 0 bases from J, leaving 20 bases between. CDR1 and CDR2 from the germline V gene are KGHSH and LQKENI. The CDR3 nucleotides read TGTGCCAGCTCACCATATGGTGGCCAGGGAGGACGCTCTGGAAACACCATATATTTT. This translates into CASSPYGGQGGRSGNTIYF.

This chain links TRBV9 with TRBJ2-2, with 9 bases identical to TRBD1. CDR1 and CDR2 (germline): SGDLS, YYNGEE. CDR3 length: 18 amino acids. Trimming cost V 3 bases and J 6 bases; bases outside gene matches: 15. The CDR3 DNA follows: TGTGCCAGCAGCGCATTCCCCCGGACAGGGGTGAATGCCGGGGAGCTGTTTTTT. Residues: CASSAFPRTGVNAGELFF.

This rearrangement joins TRBV5-1 to TRBJ1-1; possibly TRBD1 for D (5 bases). Trimming took 2 bases from V and 10 from J, leaving 15 bases between them. CDR1 and CDR2 (germline): SGHRS, YFSETQ. The CDR3 totals 13 residues. The CDR3 reads CASSLGGARGAFF. The DNA for the CDR3 is TGCGCCAGCAGCTTAGGAGGGGCGAGGGGAGCTTTCTTT. Drawing the rest from reference TRBV5-1 and TRBJ1-1, the complete variable domain is KAGVTQTPRYLIKTRGQQVTLSCSPISGHRSVSWYQQTPGQGLQFLFEYFSETQRNKGNFPGRFSGRQFSNSRSEMNVSTLELGDSALYLCASSLGGARGAFFGQGTRLTVV.

The chain combines TRBV28 with TRBJ2-1; TRBD2 might be the D (6 bases). Per the germline V gene, CDR1 is MDHEN and CDR2 is SYDVKM. This CDR3 has 19 residues. V was clipped by 3 bases and J by 2 bases, with 23 bases between them. CDR3 loop: CASSFGRAYRESTYNEQFF. CDR3 DNA: TGTGCCAGCAGTTTTGGGAGAGCGTATCGGGAGAGTACCTACAATGAGCAGTTCTTC.

A few counts support this clone. The genes are TRBV29-1 and TRBJ1-1; no definite D call. Trimming cost V 1 base and J 4 bases, with 7 bases left between them. CDR3 length: 12 amino acids. The germline V gene has CDR1 SQVTM and CDR2 ANQGSEA. CDR3 nucleotides: TGCAGCGTTGAAGTGGCACCCACTGAAGCTTTCTTT. Translated, it gives CSVEVAPTEAFF.